This T cell receptor (beta chain) appears in the sequencing data of a study of neurological immune-mediated disorders. Broader study findings: Because no CDR3 amino acid sequences were shared across subjects by expanded clones, private repertoires were suggested in all groups. The most TCR clonal expansion was seen in HTLV-1-associated myelopathy, and the least was seen in multiple sclerosis, which fell below healthy controls.

Germline V gives CDR1 SGHRS, CDR2 YFSETQ. CDR3 size: 14 residues. V was pared by 4 bases and J by 5 bases, with 15 bases between. In regard to this clonotype: What it recognizes is unknown.

The making of cDNA relied on 5'RACE with 10-nucleotide random UMIs. TCRdb redid the calling of the 5' RACE reads with MiXCR, one entry per CDR3 protein. This sample has under 40,000 distinct CDR3 sequences, with roughly 14% found just once. The V call is TRBV5-1, the J call TRBJ1-1; D possibly corresponds to TRBD1 (5 bases). The sequence was collected from a woman between 45 and 60 years old with HTLV-1-associated myelopathy (HAM/TSP). The material sequenced was PBMCs. The CDR3 is CASSVDGGRTEAFF. The CDR3 nucleotides read TGCGCCAGCAGCGTGGACGGGGGAAGGACTGAAGCTTTCTTT.